At least ten counts were recorded for the clone carrying this T cell receptor (beta chain). What it recognizes is unknown. The entry originates in a study of Graves' ophthalmopathy and Graves' hyperthyroidism. Findings of the study overall: A 13-signature model separated ophthalmopathy from stable hyperthyroidism, almost 90% sensitivity, 65% to 82% specificity. Also, most clonotypes expanded in the thyroid above 0.001 frequency appeared in blood.

Amplified TCR beta CDR3 regions were obtained using RNA transcripts as template. RT-PCR with HTBI primers came first, then second-round multiplex PCR. TCRdb passed the multiplex PCR reads through MiXCR, listing each CDR3 protein once. The sample records approximately 380,000 distinct CDR3 sequences, under 25% being singletons. V lost 1 base and J lost 4, with 13 bases in between. Per the germline V gene, CDR1 is SEHNR and CDR2 is FQNEAQ (reference sequence). The CDR3 covers 15 residues. In this cohort, patients with other autoimmune diseases, uncontrolled infections, pregnancy or lactation were excluded.

The sequence came from a woman between 18 and 29 years old with stable Graves' hyperthyroidism. The chain uses TRBV7-9 and TRBJ1-1; TRBD1 might be the D (5 bases). Sample: peripheral blood. For the CDR3, the DNA is TGTGCCAGCAGCTTAGTGAGGGGTATCGGCACTGAAGCTTTCTTT. Translating gives CASSLVRGIGTEAFF.